These 25 T cell receptor beta chains were all obtained from the same sample, sequenced in a study of regulatory T cells in long-lasting Graves disease. The time point is: newly diagnosed GD, antithyroid drugs for less than 3 months. PBMC RNA was the source of the TCR library. Building the TCR beta libraries relied on iRepertoire HTBI primers, and CDR3 regions underwent Arm-PCR. TCRdb re-called the multiplex PCR reads with MiXCR, one entry per CDR3 protein. The sample records approximately 470,000 distinct CDR3 sequences, 15% to 20% being singletons. The same data also went into a second study, on T cells in Graves' hyperthyroidism and ophthalmopathy.

The source material was peripheral blood mononuclear cells (PBMCs), sampled at new diagnosis, from a patient treated with antithyroid drugs. These receptors were obtained from a man aged 40-50 years with Graves disease.

This clonotype was recorded a few times. V and J are TRBV12-3 or TRBV12-4 and TRBJ2-1, with TRBD2 matching 12 bases. There are 17 residues in the CDR3. After removal of 4 bases from V and 5 bases from J, the junction contained 9 bases not matched to a gene. CDR3 amino acids: CASSSPRTSGENNEQFF. CDR3 nucleotides: TGTGCCAGCAGTTCACCCCGGACTAGCGGGGAAAACAATGAGCAGTTCTTC.

This clonotype showed up many times. J is TRBJ1-2 and V is TRBV30, with D tentatively TRBD1 (5 bases). The CDR3 spans 12 residues. The V end was cut by 5 bases, the J end by 8 bases, with 15 bases between. Looked up from germline, CDR1 is GTSNPN and CDR2 is SVGIG (reference sequence). The DNA for the CDR3 is TGTGCCTGGTTGTGGGGGTCGGAGGGCTACACCTTC. Amino acids: CAWLWGSEGYTF.

This clonotype came up many times. V is TRBV20-1 and J is TRBJ1-6; no reliable D call. Trimming took off 3 bases at V and 4 bases at J, with 7 bases between the two ends. Germline V lookup: CDR1 DFQATT, CDR2 SNEGSKA (reference sequence). The CDR3 totals 13 residues. CDR3 sequence (DNA): TGCAGTGCTAGTCCGTCGTATAATTCACCCCTCCACTTT. It codes for CSASPSYNSPLHF.

V gene TRBV7-2 combines with J gene TRBJ2-4, with a possible D match to TRBD2 (6 bases). Per the germline V gene, CDR1 is SGHTA and CDR2 is FQGNSA. Trimming left V 0 bases short and J 5 bases short, with 14 bases between. CDR3 length equals 16 residues. The CDR3 loop reads CASSLASREVENIQYF. Written as DNA, the CDR3 is TGTGCCAGCAGCTTAGCTTCTAGGGAGGTCGAAAACATTCAGTACTTC.

This clonotype was counted many times. The rearrangement joins TRBV3-1 to TRBJ1-5; unclear D gene. Trimming left V 1 base short and J 3 bases short, with 7 bases between. Germline V gene data show CDR1 as LGHDT and CDR2 as YNNKEL (reference sequence). The CDR3 extends over 14 amino acids. CDR3 coding DNA: TGTGCCAGCAGCCAAGGGACGGTCAATCAGCCCCAGCATTTT. It yields the protein CASSQGTVNQPQHF. The complete variable domain, with remaining parts taken from reference TRBV3-1 and TRBJ1-5, reads DTAVSQTPKYLVTQMGNDKSIKCEQNLGHDTMYWYKQDSKKFLKIMFSYNNKELIINETVPNRFSPKSPDKAHLNLHINSLELGDSAVYFCASSQGTVNQPQHFGDGTRLSIL.

The chain recombines TRBV6-2 or TRBV6-3 with TRBJ2-1, with 7 bases aligning to TRBD2. The germline CDR1 and CDR2 sequences are MNHEY and SVGEGT. The V segment lost 4 bases and the J segment 6 bases; nucleotides outside the gene matches: 6. The CDR3 runs 14 residues. The CDR3 nucleotides are TGTGCCAGCAGTTCCCAAGGGACTACCAATGAGCAGTTCTTC. This sequence encodes CASSSQGTTNEQFF.

This clonotype appeared a single time. The chain recombines TRBV2 with TRBJ2-1; 10 bases are shared with TRBD1. From germline, CDR1 is SNHLY and CDR2 FYNNEI. V dropped 6 bases and J dropped 3; count of bases not matched to a gene: 8. The CDR3 spans 16 residues. CDR3 amino acids: CASSLTGGGFYNEQFF. DNA for the CDR3: TGTGCCAGCAGCTTGACAGGGGGCGGATTCTACAATGAGCAGTTCTTC. The full variable domain, completed using reference TRBV2 and TRBJ2-1, is EPEVTQTPSHQVTQMGQEVILRCVPISNHLYFYWYRQILGQKVEFLVSFYNNEISEKSEIFDDQFSVERPDGSNFTLKIRSTKLEDSAMYFCASSLTGGGFYNEQFFGPGTRLTVL.

The V and J genes are TRBV20-1 and TRBJ2-7; D could derive from TRBD1 or TRBD2 (5 bases each). This CDR3 has 13 amino acids. V was clipped by 2 bases and J by 4 bases, with 12 bases between them. Germline V gives CDR1 DFQATT, CDR2 SNEGSKA (reference sequence). Here the CDR3 reads CSARPGTLYEQYF. Here the CDR3 DNA reads TGCAGTGCTAGACCCGGGACCCTTTACGAGCAGTACTTC.

To note about this clonotype: It differs at one base from a far larger clone, so likely a read error. The V and J genes are TRBV6-9 and TRBJ2-7; possible D gene TRBD2, 6 bases. The CDR3 loop spans 15 amino acids. Per the germline V gene, CDR1 is MNHGY and CDR2 is SVAAGI. The CDR3 nucleotides read TGTGTCAGCAGTTACTCCGGGACTGCCTCCTACGAGCAGTACTTC. Its translation is CVSSYSGTASYEQYF.

In this sample, this clonotype turned up a few times. V gene TRBV12-3 or TRBV12-4 combines with J gene TRBJ1-2, with D unclear. Trimming took 6 bases from V and 4 from J, leaving 12 bases between them. The CDR3 runs to 13 residues. Here the CDR3 reads CASSPTGSYGYTF. The CDR3 nucleotides read TGTGCCAGCAGCCCTACGGGGAGCTATGGCTACACCTTC.

This clonotype was seen more than once but under ten times. An end of the junction does not agree with germline; a read error may underlie this. This chain joins TRBV5-1 and TRBJ2-6, with D possibly TRBD2 on 5 matching bases. The CDR3 sequence is 18 residues long. Germline V gives CDR1 SGHRS, CDR2 YFSETQ. This CDR3 is CASRGMRRGESGANVLTF. For the CDR3, the DNA is TGTGCCAGCAGAGGGATGAGACGGGGAGAATCTGGGGCCAACGTCCTGACTTTC.

This clonotype was counted a few times. Possible read error: a much larger clone is one base away. V gene TRBV18 combines with J gene TRBJ1-1; no definite D call. The CDR3 spans 16 residues. Germline-derived CDR1 and CDR2 are KGHSH and LQKENI. V lost 4 bases, J lost 0 bases, and 15 bases lay in between. CDR3: CASSHLDPPLNTEAFF. Here the CDR3 DNA reads TGTGCCAGCTCACATCTTGACCCCCCATTGAACACTGAAGCTTTCTTT.

The CDR3 DNA is TGTGCCAGCAGTCTAGAGGGCCACTCCTACAATGAGCAGTTCTTC. The encoded protein is CASSLEGHSYNEQFF. The V call is TRBV27, the J call TRBJ2-1; possible D gene TRBD2, 5 bases. This CDR3 contains 15 residues. Per germline, CDR1 MNHEY and CDR2 SMNVEV (reference sequence). With 5 bases removed from V and 0 bases from J, the gap between germline ends came to 11 bases.

Only a few counts were recorded for this clonotype. This may be a read error: a much more frequent sequence differs by one nucleotide. The rearrangement joins TRBV28 to TRBJ2-7; 9 bases are a match to TRBD2. The CDR3 is 16 residues long. Trimming at V came to 5 bases and at J to 0 bases, leaving 8 bases not matched to a gene. Germline loops: CDR1 MDHEN, CDR2 SYDVKM. In DNA form, the CDR3 reads TGTGCCAGCAGTCCGCGACTAGCGGAGGGCTCCTACGAGCAGTACTTC. It codes for CASSPRLAEGSYEQYF.

In the case of this clonotype: It may be a read error: a sequence one base away is much more abundant. V is TRBV11-2 and J is TRBJ2-2; D might be TRBD2 (5 bases). There are 13 residues in the CDR3. Germline values: CDR1 SGHAT, CDR2 FQNNGV. The CDR3 loop is CASSLFHTGELLF. As DNA, the CDR3 is TGTGCCAGCAGCCTCTTTCATACCGGGGAGCTGCTTTTT.

The rearrangement joins TRBV12-5 to TRBJ1-3, with D maybe TRBD1 (5 bases). The V end was cut by 2 bases, the J end by 4 bases, with 12 bases between. CDR1 LGHNT and CDR2 FRNRAP come from the germline V gene. The CDR3 is 15 amino acids. The CDR3 DNA is TGTGCTAGTGGTTTGAAGGGGATATTCGGAAACACCATATATTTT. Amino acids: CASGLKGIFGNTIYF.

This clonotype was recorded at least ten times. The chain links TRBV5-1 to TRBJ2-7, with 13 bases aligning to TRBD2. The V and J ends lost 4 bases and 4 bases, in that order; junction bases with no gene match: 11. CDR3 length: 17 residues. Germline V gene sequence: CDR1 SGHRS, CDR2 YFSETQ. The DNA for the CDR3 is TGCGCCAGCAGCCTCGGGACTAGCGGGATGAACGCGTACGAGCAGTACTTC. As protein: CASSLGTSGMNAYEQYF.

The DNA for the CDR3 is TGTGCCAGCAGCGCTCAGGTCGACAATGAGCAGTTCTTC. Translation gives CASSAQVDNEQFF. The V call is TRBV6-1, the J call TRBJ2-1; D is undetermined. Germline loops: CDR1 MNHNS, CDR2 SASEGT. Trimming pared 6 bases from V and 5 bases from J, leaving 11 bases between. This CDR3 is 13 amino acids long.

There are many counts of this clonotype. The chain uses TRBV7-9 and TRBJ1-1, with 8 nucleotides matching TRBD1. J lost 3 bases, V lost 3 bases, and 3 bases had no gene match. This CDR3 has 14 residues. Germline loops: CDR1 SEHNR, CDR2 FQNEAQ (reference sequence). The CDR3 sequence is CASSLTGADTEAFF. The DNA of the CDR3 is TGTGCCAGCAGCTTGACAGGGGCGGACACTGAAGCTTTCTTT.

This clonotype has at least ten counts. The gene calls are TRBV20-1 and TRBJ2-1, with 8 bases aligning to TRBD2. Germline V gives CDR1 DFQATT, CDR2 SNEGSKA (reference sequence). The J segment lost 5 bases and the V segment lost 0 bases, leaving 6 bases of the junction unmatched. The CDR3 consists of 15 residues. The CDR3 region has the DNA TGCAGTGCTAGAGATGGAAGGACTAGCAACAATGAGCAGTTCTTC. Translated: CSARDGRTSNNEQFF.

A few counts support this clonotype. This chain connects TRBV12-3 or TRBV12-4 to TRBJ1-5, with D possibly TRBD1 on 6 matching bases. V was pared by 6 bases and J by 0 bases, with 12 bases between. This CDR3 is built from 15 residues. Here the CDR3 reads CASSTGTPSNQPQHF. The CDR3 DNA reads as TGTGCCAGCAGCACCGGGACACCTAGCAATCAGCCCCAGCATTTT.

This clonotype came up many times. V and J are TRBV2 and TRBJ1-5; 7 bases line up with TRBD1. Germline CDR1 and CDR2: SNHLY and FYNNEI. V was clipped by 8 bases and J by 0 bases; unmatched bases: 4. CDR3 length: 14 amino acids. CDR3 protein: CASADRDSNQPQHF. DNA of the CDR3: TGTGCCAGCGCCGACAGGGATAGCAATCAGCCCCAGCATTTT.

Points on this clonotype: A much more abundant neighbour one base away suggests this may be a read error. The rearrangement links TRBV12-3 or TRBV12-4 to TRBJ2-7, with D maybe TRBD1 (6 bases). The CDR3 is made up of 15 amino acids. CDR3 in DNA: TGTGCCAGCAGGAGTCAGGGGTCCCTCTCCTACAAGCAGTACTTC. Translating gives CASRSQGSLSYKQYF.

This clonotype showed up many times. The chain recombines TRBV2 with TRBJ2-7; a weak D match, TRBD2 (6 bases). There are 12 residues in the CDR3. Germline lookup yields CDR1 SNHLY and CDR2 FYNNEI. Trimming took off 8 bases at V and 5 bases at J, with 13 bases between the two ends. The CDR3 is CASLNGRNEQYF. The CDR3 nucleotides read TGTGCCAGCCTTAACGGGAGAAACGAGCAGTACTTC. The full variable domain, its missing parts supplied by reference TRBV2 and TRBJ2-7, is EPEVTQTPSHQVTQMGQEVILRCVPISNHLYFYWYRQILGQKVEFLVSFYNNEISEKSEIFDDQFSVERPDGSNFTLKIRSTKLEDSAMYFCASLNGRNEQYFGPGTRLTVT.

This clonotype has ten or more counts. The chain links TRBV3-1 to TRBJ2-7, with D hard to call. The CDR3 sequence is 14 residues long. The germline CDR1 and CDR2 sequences are LGHDT and YNNKEL (reference sequence). V was trimmed by 0 bases and J by 1 base, leaving 7 bases between them. The CDR3 sequence is CASSQERQSYEQYF. The CDR3 region has the DNA TGTGCCAGCAGCCAAGAAAGGCAGTCCTACGAGCAGTACTTC.